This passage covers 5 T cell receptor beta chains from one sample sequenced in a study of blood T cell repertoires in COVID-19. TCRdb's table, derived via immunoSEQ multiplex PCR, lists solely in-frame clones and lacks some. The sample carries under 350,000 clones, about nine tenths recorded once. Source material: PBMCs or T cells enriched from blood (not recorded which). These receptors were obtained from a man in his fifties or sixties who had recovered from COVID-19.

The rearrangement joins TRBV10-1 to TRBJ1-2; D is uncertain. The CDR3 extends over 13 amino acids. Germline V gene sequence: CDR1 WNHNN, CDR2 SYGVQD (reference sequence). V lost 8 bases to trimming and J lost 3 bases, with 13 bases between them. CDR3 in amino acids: CASAEGLDYGYTF. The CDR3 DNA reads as TGCGCCAGCGCGGAGGGATTGGACTATGGCTACACCTTC.

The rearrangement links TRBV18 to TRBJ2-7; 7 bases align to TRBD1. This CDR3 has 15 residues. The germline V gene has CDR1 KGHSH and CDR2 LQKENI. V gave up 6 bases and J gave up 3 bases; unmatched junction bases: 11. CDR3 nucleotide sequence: TGTGCCAGCTCGACCTCCGGGGCAGGGGGCTACGAGCAGTACTTC. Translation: CASSTSGAGGYEQYF. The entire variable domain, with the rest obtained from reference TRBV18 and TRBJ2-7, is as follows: NAGVMQNPRHLVRRRGQEARLRCSPMKGHSHVYWYRQLPEEGLKFMVYLQKENIIDESGMPKERFSAEFPKEGPSILRIQQVVRGDSAAYFCASSTSGAGGYEQYFGPGTRLTVT.

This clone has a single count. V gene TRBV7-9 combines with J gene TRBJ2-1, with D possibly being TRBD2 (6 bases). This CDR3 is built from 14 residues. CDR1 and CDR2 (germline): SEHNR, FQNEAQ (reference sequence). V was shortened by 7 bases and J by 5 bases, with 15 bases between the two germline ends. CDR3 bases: TGTGCCAGCACCCTATTAAAGCGGGACAATGAGCAGTTCTTC. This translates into CASTLLKRDNEQFF.

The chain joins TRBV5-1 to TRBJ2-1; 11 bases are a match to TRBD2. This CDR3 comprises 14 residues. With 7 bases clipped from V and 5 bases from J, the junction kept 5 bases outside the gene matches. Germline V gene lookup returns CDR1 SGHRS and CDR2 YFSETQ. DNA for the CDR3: TGCGCCAGCGCGGGACTAGCGGCAAACAATGAGCAGTTCTTC. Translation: CASAGLAANNEQFF. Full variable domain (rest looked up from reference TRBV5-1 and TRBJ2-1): KAGVTQTPRYLIKTRGQQVTLSCSPISGHRSVSWYQQTPGQGLQFLFEYFSETQRNKGNFPGRFSGRQFSNSRSEMNVSTLELGDSALYLCASAGLAANNEQFFGPGTRLTVL.

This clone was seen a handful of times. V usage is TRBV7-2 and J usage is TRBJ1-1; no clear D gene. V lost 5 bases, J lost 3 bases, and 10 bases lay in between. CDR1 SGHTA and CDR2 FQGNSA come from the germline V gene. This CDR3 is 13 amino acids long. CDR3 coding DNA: TGTGCCAGCAGCAGTTTAGTAGACACTGAAGCTTTCTTT. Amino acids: CASSSLVDTEAFF.